In this sample, the clone carrying this T cell receptor (beta chain) turned up many times. Its antigen remains unidentified. Each single cDNA molecule received a unique molecular identifier. TCRdb re-analysed the 5' RACE reads in MiXCR, keeping a single row per CDR3 protein. This sample has about 75,000 distinct CDR3 sequences, with approximately 10% found just once. This entry comes from a study of early T cells in non-severe SARS-CoV-2 infection. Overall study: Chains were unpaired, as sequencing was done on bulk RNA from unsorted whole blood. Overall study findings and caveats: Matching with VDJdb favored anti-spike CD8 responses (missing private and CD4 specificities).

CDR3 length equals 14 residues. Germline lookup yields CDR1 LGHDT and CDR2 YNNKEL (reference sequence). J gave up 7 bases and V 4 bases, and 7 bases lay outside the gene matches. The sequence came from an adult who was a healthcare worker with PCR-confirmed SARS-CoV-2 infection or an uninfected control (not recorded which). The chain has TRBV3-1 and TRBJ2-1, with 7 bases fitting TRBD1. The material sequenced was whole blood, taken at baseline. The CDR3 sequence: CASSPTDRQNEQFF. The CDR3 nucleotides are TGTGCCAGCAGCCCCACGGACAGGCAAAATGAGCAGTTCTTC.